The TCR beta chain described here comes from a study of OX40 agonist ivuxolimab in advanced cancers. Study overall: Recorded diagnoses for dose-escalation patients were hepatocellular carcinoma, melanoma, renal cell or head and neck cancer.

The CDR3 has 14 residues. The germline V and J ends were trimmed by 5 bases and 2 bases, with 12 bases remaining between them. CDR1 is KGHSH and CDR2 is LQKENI in the germline V gene. Profiled with immunoSEQ multiplex PCR; TCRdb holds only in-frame clones, not every one. The table includes tens of thousands of clones, approximately 78% detected once. This clonotype was sampled from an adult with an advanced solid tumor such as melanoma, head and neck, liver or kidney cancer. Specimen: CD4+ or CD8+ T cells sorted from blood, collected in a trial of the OX40 agonist ivuxolimab. The V and J genes are TRBV18 and TRBJ2-5, with a tentative D call TRBD1 (6 bases). CDR3 sequence reads: CASSYTGQQETQYF. CDR3 DNA sequence: TGTGCCAGCTCATATACTGGACAGCAAGAGACCCAGTACTTC. Using reference TRBV18 and TRBJ2-5 for the parts outside the CDR3, the full variable domain is NAGVMQNPRHLVRRRGQEARLRCSPMKGHSHVYWYRQLPEEGLKFMVYLQKENIIDESGMPKERFSAEFPKEGPSILRIQQVVRGDSAAYFCASSYTGQQETQYFGPGTRLLVL.